The 25 T cell receptor beta chains below all came from one sample that was sequenced in a study of CXCR3-negative and CXCR3-positive naive CD8 T cells (dated by TCRdb to about 2019). Results the study describes overall, beyond this receptor: Compared with CXCR3-negative naive cells, CXCR3-positive naive cells had TRB CDR3s with higher hydrophobicity (lower Kidera factor 4), lower energy, and higher strength and volume indices.

These receptors' antigens are unknown. Sequencer: NextSeq 550. The Human TCR Profiling Kit (MiLaboratory) was used to make UMI-labeled 5' RACE TRB cDNA libraries. After reprocessing by TCRdb, each CDR3 protein sequence is one entry, and no DNA is given. The table kept for this sample lists roughly 50,000 distinct CDR3 sequences. The ten largest clones capture around 0.5% of the sample. Sequenced: naive CXCR3+ CD8+ T cells from blood. The meaning of the sample's cell subset or site label: CD45RO-CCR7+CD27+CD95- naive CD8+ T cells expressing CXCR3 (TNR3+). These receptors originate from a human donor in good health. Some clones in this sample may be carry-over from other donors' samples.

This chain joins TRBV7-9 and TRBJ2-1; the D gene TCRdb calls, TRBD2, cannot be checked with no DNA. The CDR3 loop spans 16 amino acids. In germline, CDR1 is SEHNR, CDR2 FQNEAQ (reference sequence). CDR3 loop: CASSPPSGGLYNEQFF. Supplemented by reference TRBV7-9 and TRBJ2-1, the full variable domain reads DTGVSQNPRHKITKRGQNVTFRCDPISEHNRLYWYRQTLGQGPEFLTYFQNEAQLEKSRLLSDRFSAERPKGSFSTLEIQRTEQGDSAMYLCASSPPSGGLYNEQFFGPGTRLTVL.

The rearrangement links TRBV29-1 to TRBJ1-1; TCRdb returns TRBD1, unconfirmable since there is no DNA. This CDR3 spans 14 amino acids. The V gene's germline CDR1 is SQVTM and CDR2 ANQGSEA. The CDR3 reads CSALGQRMNTEAFF. Using reference TRBV29-1 and TRBJ1-1 for the parts outside the CDR3, the full variable domain is SAVISQKPSRDICQRGTSLTIQCQVDSQVTMMFWYRQQPGQSLTLIATANQGSEATYESGFVIDKFPISRPNLTFSTLTVSNMSPEDSSIYLCSALGQRMNTEAFFGQGTRLTVV.

The V gene is TRBV12-3 or TRBV12-4, the J gene TRBJ2-1; TCRdb's D call of TRBD1 is untestable without DNA. The CDR3 totals 17 residues. The CDR3 here is CASSRPQGSSSYNEQFF.

The J gene is TRBJ2-7, the V gene TRBV18; TCRdb reports TRBD1, a call that lacks DNA to check it against. The CDR3 totals 14 residues. CDR1 and CDR2 (germline): KGHSH, LQKENI. CDR3 sequence reads: CASSLRDRGYEQYF.

CDR3 loop: CASSPVLQATYEQYF. The rearrangement links TRBV12-3 or TRBV12-4 to TRBJ2-7. CDR3 size: 15 residues.

The rearrangement uses TRBV27 and TRBJ2-3; without DNA, the TCRdb call of TRBD2 cannot be checked. The CDR3 is 18 amino acids. Germline V gene data show CDR1 as MNHEY and CDR2 as SMNVEV (reference sequence). Here the CDR3 reads CASSLSSSPRGGRNTQYF.

J is TRBJ1-3 and V is TRBV5-1; the TRBD1 assignment by TCRdb is unverifiable without DNA. This CDR3 spans 15 amino acids. Germline V gene data show CDR1 as SGHRS and CDR2 as YFSETQ. CDR3 sequence: CASSLDLTVGNTIYF. Complete variable domain (other parts from reference TRBV5-1 and TRBJ1-3): KAGVTQTPRYLIKTRGQQVTLSCSPISGHRSVSWYQQTPGQGLQFLFEYFSETQRNKGNFPGRFSGRQFSNSRSEMNVSTLELGDSALYLCASSLDLTVGNTIYFGEGSWLTVV.

The chain is built from TRBV4-3 and TRBJ1-1. The CDR3 spans 15 residues. Germline CDR1 LGHNA, CDR2 YSLEER. The CDR3 region is CASSPFKDPSTPAFF.

The rearrangement joins TRBV5-1 to TRBJ1-1; TCRdb indicates TRBD1, and absent DNA this call remains unverified. Germline loops: CDR1 SGHRS, CDR2 YFSETQ. CDR3 length: 16 residues. The chain's CDR3 is CASSGEGGQLNTEAFF.

The V gene is TRBV28, the J gene TRBJ2-5. The germline V gene has CDR1 MDHEN and CDR2 SYDVKM. The CDR3 runs to 15 residues. The CDR3 here is CASSQERKRKETQYF.

The V and J genes are TRBV7-2 and TRBJ2-3; TCRdb's D gene call, TRBD1, goes unchecked for lack of DNA. The CDR3 contains 15 residues. Germline assignment: CDR1 SGHTA and CDR2 FQGNSA. CDR3: CASSSLDRGTDTQYF.

The J gene is TRBJ2-1, the V gene TRBV29-1; no DNA is available, so the TRBD1 call from TCRdb remains unchecked. The CDR3 has 15 residues. The germline V gene has CDR1 SQVTM and CDR2 ANQGSEA. This chain's CDR3 is CSVASGTGGYNEQFF.

This sequence joins TRBV12-3 or TRBV12-4 and TRBJ2-1; without DNA, the TCRdb call of TRBD2 cannot be checked. CDR3 size: 14 residues. The CDR3: CASSPGTSGDEQFF.

The chain links TRBV27 to TRBJ1-1; with no DNA, the TCRdb D assignment of TRBD1 cannot be verified. Germline CDR1 and CDR2: MNHEY and SMNVEV (reference sequence). The CDR3 totals 17 residues. The CDR3 sequence is CASSSTGGFRRVPEAFF.

The chain joins TRBV7-8 to TRBJ2-1; the TCRdb call, TRBD1, lacks DNA for checking. The CDR3 consists of 15 residues. The germline V gene has CDR1 SGHVS and CDR2 FQNEAQ. CDR3 protein: CASSWAAGAGNEQFF.

V and J are TRBV29-1 and TRBJ1-1; the D gene TCRdb calls, TRBD1, cannot be checked with no DNA. Germline lookup yields CDR1 SQVTM and CDR2 ANQGSEA. This CDR3 comprises 11 residues. CDR3 sequence reads: CSVSRQGEAFF.

CDR3 region: CASSPWRTSGNEQFF. The rearrangement links TRBV5-1 to TRBJ2-1; without DNA, the TCRdb call of TRBD2 cannot be checked. The CDR3 contains 15 residues. Per germline, CDR1 SGHRS and CDR2 YFSETQ.

V gene TRBV6-2 or TRBV6-3 combines with J gene TRBJ2-1; the D call of TRBD1 rests on TCRdb alone, since no DNA is present to check it. CDR3 size: 13 residues. Germline-derived CDR1 and CDR2 are MNHEY and SVGEGT. The CDR3 reads CASRRDTSNEQFF.

The genes are TRBV12-3 or TRBV12-4 and TRBJ2-1; TCRdb's assignment of TRBD2 cannot be checked, as there is no DNA. CDR3 length: 14 amino acids. CDR3 loop: CATQLAGGTSEQFF.

The J gene is TRBJ1-1, the V gene TRBV5-5; there is no DNA to check the TCRdb D call of TRBD1. Germline V lookup: CDR1 SGHKS, CDR2 YYEKEE (reference sequence). The CDR3 contains 14 residues. CDR3 loop: CASSGLQGGTEAFF.

V gene TRBV7-6 combines with J gene TRBJ2-1; TCRdb designates TRBD1, a call that cannot be tested without DNA. The CDR3 covers 13 residues. The germline V gene has CDR1 SGHVS and CDR2 FNYEAQ. CDR3 in amino acids: CASSPTGYNEQFF.

This clonotype ranks as medium-sized in terms of frequency. The chain has TRBV4-3 and TRBJ1-4; the D call from TCRdb, TRBD1, cannot be confirmed without DNA. Germline V gene data show CDR1 as LGHNA and CDR2 as YSLEER. The CDR3 has 17 residues. The chain's CDR3 is CASSQDPRPLTNEKLFF.

This chain joins TRBV29-1 and TRBJ1-2; the D call of TRBD1 rests on TCRdb alone, since no DNA is present to check it. The germline V gene encodes CDR1 SQVTM and CDR2 ANQGSEA. This CDR3 has 12 amino acids. CDR3 sequence reads: CSVVQGDYGYTF.

The chain links TRBV3-1 to TRBJ2-3. Germline CDR1 is LGHDT and CDR2 is YNNKEL (reference sequence). There are 15 residues in the CDR3. CDR3: CASSPYSRSTDTQYF.

This chain uses TRBV4-1 with TRBJ2-7; the TCRdb call, TRBD2, lacks DNA for checking. From germline, CDR1 is MGHRA and CDR2 YSYEKL. The CDR3 contains 14 residues. The CDR3 region is CASSQGALSYEQYF.